The next 25 T cell receptor beta chains were all read from a single sample in a study of control samples from healthy donors and cancer patients. This table comes from immunoSEQ multiplex PCR, and its TCRdb copy is limited to in-frame clones, with some not included. Of about 85,000 clones listed, approximately 91% were seen once; the top ten hold less than 9%. Material: blood. The receptors come from a woman between 55 and 75 years old in good health.

Only one count was recorded for this clone. The rearrangement joins TRBV11-2 to TRBJ2-3; D is unresolved. V was pared by 3 bases and J by 6 bases, with 10 bases between. Germline V gene data show CDR1 as SGHAT and CDR2 as FQNNGV. This CDR3 contains 13 residues. The CDR3 DNA reads TGTGCCAGCAGCTTTGGGTTAAGGGATACGCAGTATTTT. This codes for CASSFGLRDTQYF.

The chain recombines TRBV19 with TRBJ2-7; 9 nucleotides match TRBD2. V was pared by 9 bases and J by 2 bases, with 8 bases of the junction left unmatched. CDR3 length: 14 amino acids. Germline assignment: CDR1 LNHDA and CDR2 SQIVND (reference sequence). The CDR3 coding sequence is TGTGCCAGCAAGACTAGCGGTGCCACCTACGAGCAGTACTTC. Translating it yields CASKTSGATYEQYF.

CDR3: CASSLGIGGRPYEQYF. DNA of the CDR3: TGTGCCAGCAGCTTAGGTATAGGAGGACGGCCCTACGAGCAGTACTTC. The V and J genes are TRBV7-2 and TRBJ2-7; maybe TRBD2 (5 bases). CDR3 size: 16 residues. Germline CDR1 reads SGHTA; CDR2 reads FQGNSA. Trimming cost V 1 base and J 2 bases, with 15 bases left between them.

The CDR3 DNA is TGCGCCAGCAGCTACGGGACTAGCGGGGGAGGGTACGAGCAGTACTTC. Translated, it gives CASSYGTSGGGYEQYF. The chain couples TRBV5-1 to TRBJ2-7; 14 nucleotides align to TRBD2. V gave up 3 bases and J gave up 4 bases; unmatched junction bases: 6. Per germline, CDR1 SGHRS and CDR2 YFSETQ. CDR3 length: 16 amino acids.

The chain combines TRBV5-6 with TRBJ2-3; D remains ambiguous. CDR1 and CDR2 (germline): SGHDT, YYEEEE. The CDR3 has 13 amino acids. V was shortened by 2 bases and J by 6 bases, with 10 bases between the two germline ends. CDR3 nucleotides: TGTGCCAGCAGCTTACCCCCCCCTGATACGCAGTATTTT. Its protein product is CASSLPPPDTQYF.

For the CDR3, the DNA is TGTGCCAGTAGTATAGACCCTTTGGGTTCTTACCTTAATGAGCAGTTCTTC. Its protein product is CASSIDPLGSYLNEQFF. V and J are TRBV19 and TRBJ2-1; no firm D call. Germline V CDR1 and CDR2: LNHDA, SQIVND (reference sequence). Trimming pared 0 bases from V and 7 bases from J, leaving 19 bases between. CDR3 length: 17 amino acids.

To note about this clone: Different DNA sequences within this sample yield the same CDR3. The V and J genes are TRBV5-1 and TRBJ1-2, with a tentative D call TRBD1 (6 bases). Germline V gives CDR1 SGHRS, CDR2 YFSETQ. Trimming stripped 0 bases from V and 7 bases from J, with 16 bases between. The CDR3 has 15 amino acids. The CDR3: CASSLGGGRWSGYTF. The CDR3 DNA follows: TGCGCCAGCAGCTTGGGAGGGGGGCGTTGGAGTGGCTACACCTTC.

CDR3 in amino acids: CASSLRGETRYEQYF. In DNA, the CDR3 is TGCGCCAGCAGCTTGAGAGGGGAAACGAGGTACGAGCAGTACTTC. The chain combines TRBV5-1 with TRBJ2-7; D might be TRBD1 or TRBD2, each matching 5 bases. This CDR3 is built from 15 residues. Trimming pared 1 base from V and 4 bases from J, leaving 15 bases between. Germline-derived CDR1 and CDR2 are SGHRS and YFSETQ.

There are a few counts of this clone. The rearrangement joins TRBV5-6 to TRBJ2-7; unclear D gene. The CDR3 length is 12 residues. Per germline, CDR1 SGHDT and CDR2 YYEEEE. Between the trimmed V and J ends, which lost 1 base and 2 bases, there was a span of 4 bases. The CDR3 DNA is TGTGCCAGCAGCTTGTTAGCCTACGAGCAGTACTTC. This translates into CASSLLAYEQYF. The full variable domain, completed using reference TRBV5-6 and TRBJ2-7, is DAGVTQSPTHLIKTRGQQVTLRCSPKSGHDTVSWYQQALGQGPQFIFQYYEEEERQRGNFPDRFSGHQFPNYSSELNVNALLLGDSALYLCASSLLAYEQYFGPGTRLTVT.

The chain has TRBV5-1 and TRBJ1-3; TRBD1 might be the D (5 bases). Per germline, CDR1 SGHRS and CDR2 YFSETQ. This CDR3 comprises 14 residues. The V and J ends lost 5 bases and 3 bases respectively, with 12 bases between them. DNA for the CDR3: TGCGCCAGCAGGACGGGGGATATTGGAAACACCATATATTTT. This translates into CASRTGDIGNTIYF.

The chain recombines TRBV3-1 (or the pseudogene TRBV3-2) with TRBJ2-1, with D possibly TRBD2 on 7 matching bases. CDR1 and CDR2 (germline): LGHDT, YNNKEL (reference sequence). The germline V and J ends were trimmed by 0 bases and 4 bases, with 13 bases remaining between them. The CDR3 is made up of 16 amino acids. The CDR3 loop reads CASSQEWGGAYNEQFF. The CDR3 bases are TGTGCCAGCAGCCAAGAGTGGGGGGGCGCTTACAATGAGCAGTTCTTC.

The chain is built from TRBV19 and TRBJ1-5, with D hard to call. Trimming cost V 1 base and J 6 bases, with 13 bases left between them. The length of the CDR3 is 15 residues. In germline, CDR1 is LNHDA, CDR2 SQIVND (reference sequence). The CDR3 is CASSIGLAGSQPQHF. The CDR3 nucleotides read TGTGCCAGTAGTATAGGCCTTGCGGGCAGTCAGCCCCAGCATTTT.

The chain carries TRBV5-5 and TRBJ2-1; 8 bases are shared with TRBD1. Germline CDR1 SGHKS, CDR2 YYEKEE (reference sequence). J was trimmed by 2 bases and V by 4 bases; bases with no gene match: 5. This CDR3 spans 15 amino acids. CDR3 bases: TGTGCCAGCAGCCCGAGGGACAGGACCTACAATGAGCAGTTCTTC. Protein product: CASSPRDRTYNEQFF.

The chain carries TRBV7-9 and TRBJ1-2; D gene unclear. The germline CDR1 and CDR2 sequences are SEHNR and FQNEAQ (reference sequence). CDR3 length: 14 residues. The V end lost 5 bases, the J end lost 5 bases, and 15 bases lay between the germline ends. CDR3 sequence: CASSPRLGKYGYTF. CDR3 DNA sequence: TGTGCCAGCAGCCCGCGACTGGGGAAGTATGGCTACACCTTC.

The rearrangement joins TRBV6-8 to TRBJ2-1; TRBD2 matches 12 bases. The germline V gene encodes CDR1 MNHGY and CDR2 SAAAGT. The CDR3 runs 16 residues. V shed 3 bases, J shed 9 bases, and the junction held 9 bases outside the gene matches. CDR3 in DNA: TGTGCCAGCAGTTATACGCTAGCGGGAGGGCCGTGTGAGCAGTTCTTC. Its translation: CASSYTLAGGPCEQFF.

The rearrangement links TRBV3-1 (or the pseudogene TRBV3-2) to TRBJ1-2; D is perhaps TRBD1 (6 bases). Per germline, CDR1 LGHDT and CDR2 YNNKEL (reference sequence). CDR3 length: 14 amino acids. Trimming cost V 0 bases and J 4 bases, with 9 bases left between them. The CDR3 bases are TGTGCCAGCAGCCAAGACACAGGGTCCTATGGCTACACCTTC. Protein: CASSQDTGSYGYTF.

The chain couples TRBV19 to TRBJ1-1, with 8 bases fitting TRBD1. The CDR3 has 14 residues. Germline CDR1 and CDR2: LNHDA and SQIVND (reference sequence). V gave up 6 bases and J gave up 4 bases; unmatched junction bases: 7. CDR3 in DNA: TGTGCCAGTAGCCAACAGGGGGTCGGCACTGAAGCTTTCTTT. Translating it yields CASSQQGVGTEAFF.

V is TRBV4-3 and J is TRBJ2-1; 10 bases agree with TRBD2. CDR3 size: 15 residues. CDR1 and CDR2 (germline): LGHNA, YSLEER. J lost 7 bases, V lost 0 bases, and 3 bases had no gene match. The CDR3 DNA reads as TGCGCCAGCAGCCAAGAGGCTAGCGGGGGTAATGAGCAGTTCTTC. Its protein is CASSQEASGGNEQFF.

In its sample, this clone was seen once. The chain is built from TRBV27 and TRBJ2-1; tentatively, D is TRBD1 or TRBD2 (6 bases each). The germline CDR1 and CDR2 sequences are MNHEY and SMNVEV (reference sequence). The CDR3 is 13 amino acids. Trimming shortened V by 6 bases and J by 5 bases, and 11 bases separated the two germline ends. The CDR3: CASSTRGDNEQFF. The DNA of the CDR3 is TGTGCCAGCAGCACGAGGGGGGACAATGAGCAGTTCTTC.

This chain links TRBV5-4 with TRBJ2-2, with TRBD2 identical over 10 bases. The V segment lost 0 bases and the J segment 3 bases; nucleotides outside the gene matches: 2. In germline, CDR1 is SGHNT, CDR2 YYREEE (reference sequence). This CDR3 contains 16 residues. The CDR3 is CASSLESGGDTGELFF. CDR3 DNA sequence: TGTGCCAGCAGCTTGGAGAGCGGGGGGGACACCGGGGAGCTGTTTTTT.

This clone showed up just once. The rearrangement uses TRBV7-2 and TRBJ2-3; 8 nucleotides align to TRBD1. The J segment lost 4 bases and the V segment lost 0 bases, leaving 6 bases of the junction unmatched. This CDR3 has 16 residues. Germline V gene lookup returns CDR1 SGHTA and CDR2 FQGNSA. The CDR3 reads CASSLAWGTGADTQYF. The CDR3 DNA sequence: TGTGCCAGCAGCTTAGCTTGGGGGACAGGCGCAGATACGCAGTATTTT.

J is TRBJ1-5 and V is TRBV2, with D perhaps matching TRBD1 (5 bases). Between the trimmed V and J ends, which lost 6 bases and 5 bases, there was a span of 11 bases. The length of the CDR3 is 13 residues. The germline V gene has CDR1 SNHLY and CDR2 FYNNEI. CDR3 amino acids: CASSLDSDQPQHF. CDR3 nucleotide sequence: TGTGCCAGCAGCTTAGACAGTGATCAGCCCCAGCATTTT.

This clone was counted a single time. V is TRBV28 and J is TRBJ2-1; TRBD2 agrees at 7 bases. The CDR3 totals 16 residues. Germline V gene sequence: CDR1 MDHEN, CDR2 SYDVKM. V trimming: 3 bases; J trimming: 6 bases; junction bases outside the gene matches: 11. The CDR3 loop is CASSLYGLVEFNEQFF. The DNA for the CDR3 is TGTGCCAGCAGTTTGTACGGACTAGTCGAATTCAATGAGCAGTTCTTC. The whole variable domain, remainder taken from reference TRBV28 and TRBJ2-1, is DVKVTQSSRYLVKRTGEKVFLECVQDMDHENMFWYRQDPGLGLRLIYFSYDVKMKEKGDIPEGYSVSREKKERFSLILESASTNQTSMYLCASSLYGLVEFNEQFFGPGTRLTVL.

The chain employs TRBV14 and TRBJ2-7; TRBD1 aligns across 9 bases. This CDR3 spans 15 amino acids. Trimming cost V 5 bases and J 4 bases; bases outside gene matches: 9. Germline lookup yields CDR1 SGHDN and CDR2 FVKESK. For the CDR3, the DNA is TGTGCCAGCAGCTCTCGCGGGACAGGGCGATACGAGCAGTACTTC. This translates into CASSSRGTGRYEQYF. The whole variable domain, remainder taken from reference TRBV14 and TRBJ2-7, is EAGVTQFPSHSVIEKGQTVTLRCDPISGHDNLYWYRRVMGKEIKFLLHFVKESKQDESGMPNNRFLAERTGGTYSTLKVQPAELEDSGVYFCASSSRGTGRYEQYFGPGTRLTVT.

V usage is TRBV10-3 and J usage is TRBJ1-4; D is undetermined. V gave up 2 bases and J gave up 8 bases, with 6 bases separating them. CDR3 length equals 12 residues. Per germline, CDR1 ENHRY and CDR2 SYGVKD. The CDR3 DNA sequence: TGTGCCATCAGTGAGAGGGAGGAAAAACTGTTTTTT. Translated: CAISEREEKLFF.